This T cell receptor (beta chain) was identified in a study of shared clonotypes between healthy human individuals. Study results and limitations: Approximately 5% was the fraction of naive CD4 clonotypes found shared across a few donors.

The germline V gene encodes CDR1 SGHVS and CDR2 FQNEAQ. Trimming took 2 bases from V and 3 from J, leaving 10 bases between them. This CDR3 is built from 14 residues. Of note for this clone: What it binds is not known.

The DNA input per sorted-subset replicate PCR was about 0.2 ug, corresponding to roughly 31,000 T cell genomes. The assay was immunoSEQ multiplex PCR, and TCRdb's table has in-frame clones only and misses some. This table has over 2 million clones, around 93% appearing once. This sequence joins TRBV7-8 and TRBJ1-1; D possibly corresponds to TRBD1 (5 bases). Sequences were obtained from naive CD4+ T cells from PBMCs. Subset given: CD45RA+ positively selected. This receptor was taken from a man between 18 and 29 years old in good health. Some clones in this sample may be carry-over from other donors' samples. This CDR3 reads CASSLRDGYTEAFF. Written as DNA, the CDR3 is TGTGCCAGCAGCTTAAGGGACGGCTACACTGAAGCTTTCTTT.